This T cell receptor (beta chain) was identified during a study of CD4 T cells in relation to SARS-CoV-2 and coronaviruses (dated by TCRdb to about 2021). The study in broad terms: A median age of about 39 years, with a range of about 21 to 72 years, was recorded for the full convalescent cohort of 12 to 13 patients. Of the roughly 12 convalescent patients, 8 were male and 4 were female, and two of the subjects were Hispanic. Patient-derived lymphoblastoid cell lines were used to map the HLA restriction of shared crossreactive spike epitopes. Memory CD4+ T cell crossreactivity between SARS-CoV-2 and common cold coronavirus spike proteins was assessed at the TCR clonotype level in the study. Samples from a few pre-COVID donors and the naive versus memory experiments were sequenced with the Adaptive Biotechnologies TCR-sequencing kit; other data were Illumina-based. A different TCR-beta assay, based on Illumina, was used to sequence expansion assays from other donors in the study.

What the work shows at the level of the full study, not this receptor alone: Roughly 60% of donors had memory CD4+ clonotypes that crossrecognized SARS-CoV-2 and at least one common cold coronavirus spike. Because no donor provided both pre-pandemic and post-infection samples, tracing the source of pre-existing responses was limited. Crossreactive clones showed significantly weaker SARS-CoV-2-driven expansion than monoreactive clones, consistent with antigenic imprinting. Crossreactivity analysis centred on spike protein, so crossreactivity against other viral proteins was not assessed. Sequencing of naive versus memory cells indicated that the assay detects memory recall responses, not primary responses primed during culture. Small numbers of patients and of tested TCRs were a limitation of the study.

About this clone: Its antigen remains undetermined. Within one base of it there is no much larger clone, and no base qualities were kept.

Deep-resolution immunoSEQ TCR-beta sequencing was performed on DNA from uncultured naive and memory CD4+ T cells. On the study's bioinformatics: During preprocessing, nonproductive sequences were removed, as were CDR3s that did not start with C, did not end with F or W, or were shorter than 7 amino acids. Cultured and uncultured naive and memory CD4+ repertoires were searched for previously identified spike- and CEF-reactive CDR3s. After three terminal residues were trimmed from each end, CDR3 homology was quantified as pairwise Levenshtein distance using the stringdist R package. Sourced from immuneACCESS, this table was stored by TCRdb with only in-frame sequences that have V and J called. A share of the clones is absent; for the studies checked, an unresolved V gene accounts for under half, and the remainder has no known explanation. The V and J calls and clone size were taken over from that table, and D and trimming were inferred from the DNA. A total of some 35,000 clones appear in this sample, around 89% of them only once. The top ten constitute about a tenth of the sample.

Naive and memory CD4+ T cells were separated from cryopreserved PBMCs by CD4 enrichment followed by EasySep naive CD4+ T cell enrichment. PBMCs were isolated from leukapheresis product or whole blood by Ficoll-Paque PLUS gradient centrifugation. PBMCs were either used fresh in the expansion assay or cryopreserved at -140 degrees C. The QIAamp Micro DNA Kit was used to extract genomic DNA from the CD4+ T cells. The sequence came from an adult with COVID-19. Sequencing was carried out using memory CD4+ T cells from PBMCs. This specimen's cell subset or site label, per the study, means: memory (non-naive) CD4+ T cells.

The CDR3 is CASRVQGANTGELFF. The DNA reads as follows: TGTGCCAGCAGGGTACAGGGGGCGAACACCGGGGAGCTGTTTTTT. The chain was built from TRBV6-5 and TRBJ2-2; a stretch of 8 junction bases matches TRBD1. CDR1 and CDR2 are read off the germline V gene as MNHEY and SVGAGI. Ends trimmed: V by 6 bases, J by 0 bases; bases unmatched to a gene: 3. From cysteine to phenylalanine, the CDR3 is 15 amino acids long. The kept DNA is CDR3 alone, 45 bases in frame from the first base.